This T cell receptor (beta chain) was recorded in a study of T cells in Graves' hyperthyroidism and ophthalmopathy. Study-level results: Before onset, ophthalmopathy was predicted by the model a median roughly 6.8 months earlier. Ophthalmopathy was separated from stable hyperthyroidism by a 13 V-J model. Most thyroid clonotypes expanded above 0.001 appeared in blood too.

In germline, CDR1 is SGHRS, CDR2 YFSETQ. The V end lost 5 bases, the J end lost 7 bases, and 18 bases lay between the germline ends. The CDR3 runs to 14 residues. What was amplified from RNA transcripts were TCR beta CDR3 regions. First-round RT-PCR targeting the TCR CDR3 was performed with the HTBI primer set. TCRdb re-called the multiplex PCR reads through MiXCR, storing one row per CDR3 protein. This sample has around 600,000 distinct CDR3 sequences, with about 45% found just once. With respect to this clonotype: Its antigen is undetermined.

Diagnoses were made from clinical symptoms, serum measures (thyroxine and TRAb), thyroid ultrasound and orbital computed tomography. The chain links TRBV5-1 to TRBJ1-1; tentatively, D is TRBD1 (5 bases). This clonotype was sampled from an adult man with Graves' disease, either hyperthyroidism or ophthalmopathy (not recorded which). Sequenced input: peripheral blood or thyroid tissue (not recorded which). The CDR3 here is CASRTSSTQDEAFF. The DNA of the CDR3 is TGCGCCAGCAGGACGTCTAGTACACAGGATGAAGCTTTCTTT. The full variable domain, with the rest looked up from reference TRBV5-1 and TRBJ1-1, is KAGVTQTPRYLIKTRGQQVTLSCSPISGHRSVSWYQQTPGQGLQFLFEYFSETQRNKGNFPGRFSGRQFSNSRSEMNVSTLELGDSALYLCASRTSSTQDEAFFGQGTRLTVV.